This TCR beta chain was profiled in a study of blood T cell repertoires in COVID-19. Study background: There were acute and convalescent COVID-19 samples, and they came from the United States, Italy and Spain. The cDNA or gDNA used as material had been derived from T cells, B-cell-depleted T cells, or PBMCs.

Original methodology: It was from reference gene primer amplification that nucleated cell counts were estimated. Method: immunoSEQ multiplex PCR; TCRdb's copy keeps in-frame clones and lacks some. The V and J calls and clone size come from that table; D and trimming were worked out from the DNA. Counted here are 130,000 or so clones, roughly 90% occurring once; the ten biggest clones make up less than 2.5%. Trimming took 2 bases from V and 8 from J, leaving 9 bases between them. The CDR3 runs 12 residues. The sequenced sample consisted of peripheral blood. The sequence derives from a man between 65 and 85 years old with active COVID-19. The chain joins TRBV12-3 or TRBV12-4 to TRBJ1-2; D possibly corresponds to TRBD1 (5 bases). The CDR3 reads CASSLSQGGYTF. CDR3 coding DNA: TGTGCCAGCAGTTTAAGTCAGGGCGGCTACACCTTC.